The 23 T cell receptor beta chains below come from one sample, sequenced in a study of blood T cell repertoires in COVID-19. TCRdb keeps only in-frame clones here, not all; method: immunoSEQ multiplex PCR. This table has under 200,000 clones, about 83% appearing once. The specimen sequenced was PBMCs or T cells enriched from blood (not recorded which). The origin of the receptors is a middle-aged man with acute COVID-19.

The CDR3, as DNA: TGTGCCAGCAGGTTGGGACTAGCGGGAGTAAATACGCAGTATTTT. This encodes CASRLGLAGVNTQYF. The chain links TRBV2 to TRBJ2-3, with TRBD2 identical over 14 bases. The CDR3 has 15 residues. Germline-derived CDR1 and CDR2 are SNHLY and FYNNEI. V lost 6 bases, J lost 7 bases, and 6 bases stayed unmatched.

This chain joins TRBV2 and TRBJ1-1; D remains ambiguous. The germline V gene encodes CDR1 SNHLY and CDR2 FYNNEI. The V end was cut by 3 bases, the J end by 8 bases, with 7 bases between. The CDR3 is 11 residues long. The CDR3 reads CASSEPGEAFF. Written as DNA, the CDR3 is TGTGCCAGCAGTGAGCCGGGGGAAGCTTTCTTT.

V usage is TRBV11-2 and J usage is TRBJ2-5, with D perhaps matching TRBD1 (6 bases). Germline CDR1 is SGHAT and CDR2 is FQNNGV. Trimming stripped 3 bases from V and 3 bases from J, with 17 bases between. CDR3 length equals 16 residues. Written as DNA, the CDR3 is TGTGCCAGCAGCTTTGGTTTGGGGACACTGAAAGAGACCCAGTACTTC. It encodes CASSFGLGTLKETQYF.

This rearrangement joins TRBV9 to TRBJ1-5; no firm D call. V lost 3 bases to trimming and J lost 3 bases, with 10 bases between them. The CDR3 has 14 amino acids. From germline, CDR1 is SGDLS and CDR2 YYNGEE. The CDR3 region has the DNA TGTGCCAGCAGCGGAGGGCCGCACAATCAGCCCCAGCATTTT. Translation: CASSGGPHNQPQHF.

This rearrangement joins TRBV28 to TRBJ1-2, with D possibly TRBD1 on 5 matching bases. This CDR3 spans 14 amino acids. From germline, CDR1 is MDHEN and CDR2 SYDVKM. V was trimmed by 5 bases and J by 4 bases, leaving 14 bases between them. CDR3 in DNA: TGTGCCAGCAGTCCCGAACAGGAACCCTATGGCTACACCTTC. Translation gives CASSPEQEPYGYTF.

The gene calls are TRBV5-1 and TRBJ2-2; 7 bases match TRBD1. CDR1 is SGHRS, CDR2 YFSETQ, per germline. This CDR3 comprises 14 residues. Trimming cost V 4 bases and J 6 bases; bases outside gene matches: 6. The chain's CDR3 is CASSRQGMPGELFF. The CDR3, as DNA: TGCGCCAGCAGCAGACAGGGTATGCCCGGGGAGCTGTTTTTT.

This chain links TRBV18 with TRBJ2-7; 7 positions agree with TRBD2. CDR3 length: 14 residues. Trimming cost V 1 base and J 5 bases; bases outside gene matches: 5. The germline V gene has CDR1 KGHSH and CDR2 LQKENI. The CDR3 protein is CASSPRTSFNEQYF. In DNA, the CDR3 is TGTGCCAGCTCACCACGGACTAGTTTCAACGAGCAGTACTTC.

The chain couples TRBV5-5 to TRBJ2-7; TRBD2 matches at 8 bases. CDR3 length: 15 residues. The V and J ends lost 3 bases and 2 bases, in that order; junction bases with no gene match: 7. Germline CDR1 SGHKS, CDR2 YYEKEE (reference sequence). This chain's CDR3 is CASSYASGRTYEQYF. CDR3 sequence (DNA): TGTGCCAGCAGCTACGCTAGCGGGCGGACCTACGAGCAGTACTTC.

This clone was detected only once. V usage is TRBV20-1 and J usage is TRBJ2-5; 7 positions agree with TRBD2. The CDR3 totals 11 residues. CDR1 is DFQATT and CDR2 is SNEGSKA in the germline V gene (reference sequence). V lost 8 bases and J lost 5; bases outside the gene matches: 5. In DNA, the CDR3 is TGCAGTATACTAGCGAGCGAGACCCAGTACTTC. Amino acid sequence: CSILASETQYF.

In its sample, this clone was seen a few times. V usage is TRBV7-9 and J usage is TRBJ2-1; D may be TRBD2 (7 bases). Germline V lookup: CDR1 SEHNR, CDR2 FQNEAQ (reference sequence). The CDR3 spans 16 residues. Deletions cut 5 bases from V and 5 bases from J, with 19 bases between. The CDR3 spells CASSPRGGRENNEQFF. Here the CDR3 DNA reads TGTGCCAGCAGCCCCAGAGGGGGGAGGGAAAACAATGAGCAGTTCTTC.

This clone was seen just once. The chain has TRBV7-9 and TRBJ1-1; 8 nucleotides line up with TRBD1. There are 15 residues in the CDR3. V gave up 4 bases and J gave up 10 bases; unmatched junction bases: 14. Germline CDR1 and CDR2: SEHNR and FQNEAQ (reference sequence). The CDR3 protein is CASSSPGTGLFGAFF. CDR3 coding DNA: TGTGCCAGCAGCTCCCCCGGGACAGGACTATTTGGAGCTTTCTTT.

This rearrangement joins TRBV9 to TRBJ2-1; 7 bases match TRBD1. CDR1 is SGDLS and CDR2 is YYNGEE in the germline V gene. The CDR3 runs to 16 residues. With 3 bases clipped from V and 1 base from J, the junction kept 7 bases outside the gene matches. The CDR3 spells CASSAQTGRSYNEQFF. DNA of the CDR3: TGTGCCAGCAGCGCCCAGACAGGGCGGTCCTACAATGAGCAGTTCTTC.

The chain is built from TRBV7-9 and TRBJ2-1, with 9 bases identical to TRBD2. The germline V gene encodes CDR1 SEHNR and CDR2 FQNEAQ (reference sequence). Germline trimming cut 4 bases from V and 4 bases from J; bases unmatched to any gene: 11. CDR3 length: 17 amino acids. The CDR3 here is CASSSNRLAEAYNEQFF. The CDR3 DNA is TGTGCCAGCAGCTCGAATCGACTAGCGGAGGCGTACAATGAGCAGTTCTTC.

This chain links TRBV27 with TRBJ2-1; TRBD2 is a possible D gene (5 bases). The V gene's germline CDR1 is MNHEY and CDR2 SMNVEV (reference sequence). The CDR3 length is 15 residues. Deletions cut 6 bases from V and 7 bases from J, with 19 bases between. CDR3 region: CASSSPLTRANEQFF. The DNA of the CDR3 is TGTGCCAGCAGCTCCCCCCTAACTAGGGCTAATGAGCAGTTCTTC.

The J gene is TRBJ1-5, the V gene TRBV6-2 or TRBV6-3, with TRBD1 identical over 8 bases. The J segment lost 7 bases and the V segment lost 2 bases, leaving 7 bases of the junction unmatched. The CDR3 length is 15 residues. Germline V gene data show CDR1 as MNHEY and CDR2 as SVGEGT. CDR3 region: CASSYPTGQAQPQHF. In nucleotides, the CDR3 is TGTGCCAGCAGTTACCCCACGGGACAGGCGCAGCCCCAGCATTTT.

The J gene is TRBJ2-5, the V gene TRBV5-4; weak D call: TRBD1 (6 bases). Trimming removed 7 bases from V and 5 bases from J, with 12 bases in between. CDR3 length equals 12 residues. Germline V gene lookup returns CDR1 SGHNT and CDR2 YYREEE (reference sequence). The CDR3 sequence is CASHLRGETQYF. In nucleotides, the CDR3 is TGTGCCAGCCATTTAAGGGGGGAGACCCAGTACTTC.

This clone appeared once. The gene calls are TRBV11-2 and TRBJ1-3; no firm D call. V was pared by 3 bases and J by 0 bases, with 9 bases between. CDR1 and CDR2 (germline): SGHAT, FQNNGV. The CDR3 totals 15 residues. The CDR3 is CASSFLKSSGNTIYF. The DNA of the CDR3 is TGTGCCAGCAGCTTTTTGAAGAGCTCTGGAAACACCATATATTTT.

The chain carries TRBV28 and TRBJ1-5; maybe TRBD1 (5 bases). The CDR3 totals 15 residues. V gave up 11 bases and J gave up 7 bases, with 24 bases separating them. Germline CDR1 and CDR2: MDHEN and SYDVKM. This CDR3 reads CAGQVGGGTKQPQHF. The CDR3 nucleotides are TGTGCCGGCCAGGTGGGTGGCGGGACTAAACAGCCCCAGCATTTT.

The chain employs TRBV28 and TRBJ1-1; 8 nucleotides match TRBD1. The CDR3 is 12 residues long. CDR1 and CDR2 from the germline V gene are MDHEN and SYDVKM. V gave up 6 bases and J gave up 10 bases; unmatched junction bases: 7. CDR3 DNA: TGTGCCAGCAGGGCACAGGGGGAGGTAGCTTTCTTT. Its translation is CASRAQGEVAFF.

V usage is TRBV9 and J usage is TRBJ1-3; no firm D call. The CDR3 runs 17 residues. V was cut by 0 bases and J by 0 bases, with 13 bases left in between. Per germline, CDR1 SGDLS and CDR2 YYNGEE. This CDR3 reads CASSVGAYGSSGNTIYF. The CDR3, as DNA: TGTGCCAGCAGCGTAGGGGCTTACGGCAGCTCTGGAAACACCATATATTTT.

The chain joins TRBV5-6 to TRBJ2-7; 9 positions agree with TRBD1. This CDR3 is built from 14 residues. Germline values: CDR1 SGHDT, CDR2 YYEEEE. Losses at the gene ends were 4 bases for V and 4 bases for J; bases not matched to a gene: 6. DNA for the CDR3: TGTGCCAGCAGCGCCCGGGACAGGGTGTACGAGCAGTACTTC. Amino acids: CASSARDRVYEQYF. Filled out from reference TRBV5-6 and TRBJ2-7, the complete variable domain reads DAGVTQSPTHLIKTRGQQVTLRCSPKSGHDTVSWYQQALGQGPQFIFQYYEEEERQRGNFPDRFSGHQFPNYSSELNVNALLLGDSALYLCASSARDRVYEQYFGPGTRLTVT.

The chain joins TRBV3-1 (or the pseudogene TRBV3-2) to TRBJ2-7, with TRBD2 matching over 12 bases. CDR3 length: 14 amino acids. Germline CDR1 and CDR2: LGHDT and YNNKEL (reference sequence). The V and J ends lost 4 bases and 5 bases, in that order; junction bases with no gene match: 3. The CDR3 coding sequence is TGTGCCAGCAGCCGACTAGCGGGAGCTCACGAGCAGTACTTC. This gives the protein CASSRLAGAHEQYF.

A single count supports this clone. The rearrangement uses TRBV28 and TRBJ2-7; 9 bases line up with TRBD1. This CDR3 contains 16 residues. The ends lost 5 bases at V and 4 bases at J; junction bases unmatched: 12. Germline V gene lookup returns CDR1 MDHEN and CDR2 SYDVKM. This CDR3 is CASSPPPGQGIYEQYF. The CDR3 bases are TGTGCCAGCAGTCCACCACCGGGACAGGGAATTTACGAGCAGTACTTC.